This T cell receptor (beta chain) was identified in a study of graft-versus-host responses after intestinal transplantation. Study information: Transplants were multivisceral, liver-intestinal, or isolated intestinal. Every recipient had anti-thymocyte globulin induction and about three years of tacrolimus plus steroids.

Points on this clone: Its antigen is still unknown.

Trimming pared 3 bases from V and 6 bases from J, leaving 12 bases between. CDR1 LNHDA and CDR2 SQIVND come from the germline V gene (reference sequence). The CDR3 covers 13 residues. Whole-study findings and limits: GvH clones appeared in recipient marrow, some first in ileum or blood. Circulating GvH clones peaking coincided with falling HvG clones soon after transplant.

Produced via immunoSEQ multiplex PCR; TCRdb's table is partial and in-frame only. The table includes 100,000 to 120,000 clones, just under 95% detected once. This sequence originates from a human donor who received an intestinal transplant. This sample comprised unstimulated CD8+ T cells sorted from spleen or lymph node cells, obtained before intestinal transplant. V usage is TRBV19 and J usage is TRBJ2-7, with a weak D call TRBD1 (5 bases). CDR3 coding DNA: TGTGCCAGTAGTATTCGGCTGGGGCTCGAGCAGTACTTC. Translation: CASSIRLGLEQYF.